The T cell receptor (beta chain) under discussion was sequenced for a study of T cells in Graves' hyperthyroidism and ophthalmopathy. Study-wide results and caveats: In the blood, most expanded thyroid clonotypes above 0.001 appeared as well.

Researchers amplified the TCR beta CDR3 regions from RNA transcripts. First-round RT-PCR with HTBI primers amplified the TCR CDR3 region. One entry per CDR3 protein, called by TCRdb with MiXCR from the multiplex PCR reads. The sample shows 730,000 or so distinct CDR3 sequences, roughly 20% of them seen only once. This clonotype was recorded many times. Its specificity is not known. Fresh 10 ml peripheral blood yielded PBMCs. This clonotype originated in a woman aged 50 to 65 with Graves' hyperthyroidism that later progressed to Graves' ophthalmopathy. The source material was blood.

CDR3 residues: CASSSDPDLAGSSYEQYF. CDR3 coding DNA: TGTGCCAGCAGCTCCGACCCCGATCTAGCGGGGAGCTCCTACGAGCAGTACTTC. This sequence joins TRBV11-2 and TRBJ2-7, with 9 bases identical to TRBD2. This CDR3 spans 18 amino acids. After removal of 4 bases from V and 0 bases from J, the junction contained 13 bases not matched to a gene. CDR1 SGHAT and CDR2 FQNNGV come from the germline V gene.